This paragraph reports one T cell receptor (beta chain). The antigen is undetermined. The method was immunoSEQ multiplex PCR; TCRdb's version includes in-frame clones alone and lacks a portion of them. The sample shows about 600,000 clones, less than 98% of them seen only once. The sample originates from a study of shared clonotypes between healthy human individuals. Across the study: A donor's plate count was three for CD4 naive and three for CD4 memory; CD8 naive had two and CD8 memory one. Study observations and caveats: Lower generation probabilities were found for non-shared clonotypes than for those shared by all four donors. What naive subsets generally showed was a larger estimated richness than memory subsets showed.

The authors divided CD4+ cells into CD45RA+ naive and CD45RA-negative memory subsets. Sequenced: naive CD4+ T cells sorted from blood. Subset specified: CD45RA+ positively selected. The TCR originated in a woman in her twenties or thirties in good health.

CDR3 coding DNA: TGTGCCAGCAGTTACTTCGGACAGGAGTACAATGAGCAGTTCTTC. Amino acids: CASSYFGQEYNEQFF. This chain links TRBV6-6 with TRBJ2-1; 7 nucleotides agree with TRBD1. The CDR3 runs to 15 residues. CDR1 MNHNY and CDR2 SVGAGI come from the germline V gene (reference sequence). After removal of 1 base from V and 4 bases from J, the junction contained 4 bases not matched to a gene.